The 18 T cell receptor beta chains presented below share a single source sample, sequenced in a study of OX40 agonist ivuxolimab in advanced cancers. TCRdb's table, derived via immunoSEQ multiplex PCR, lists solely in-frame clones and lacks some. Of 65,000 to 70,000 clones listed, roughly 80% are singletons. Sequences were derived from CD4+ or CD8+ T cells sorted from blood, sampled in a trial of the OX40 agonist ivuxolimab. Every receptor here comes from an adult with an advanced solid tumor such as melanoma, head and neck, liver or kidney cancer.

The rearrangement joins TRBV29-1 to TRBJ2-1, with 8 bases aligning to TRBD2. CDR3 length equals 13 residues. V was clipped by 4 bases and J by 9 bases; unmatched bases: 8. Germline V CDR1 and CDR2: SQVTM, ANQGSEA. This CDR3 reads CSVGIGGAGEQFF. DNA for the CDR3: TGCAGCGTTGGGATCGGGGGGGCAGGTGAGCAGTTCTTC.

This rearrangement joins TRBV7-8 to TRBJ2-7; 9 nucleotides match TRBD2. The CDR3 runs to 15 residues. Germline V gives CDR1 SGHVS, CDR2 FQNEAQ. The trim removed 2 bases at V and 3 bases at J, leaving 5 bases unmatched. CDR3 amino acids: CASSLMISGSYEQYF. CDR3 DNA sequence: TGTGCCAGCAGCTTAATGATTAGCGGGAGCTACGAGCAGTACTTC.

This chain uses TRBV7-2 with TRBJ2-5; 8 bases map to TRBD2. J lost 5 bases, V lost 4 bases, and 6 bases had no gene match. From germline, CDR1 is SGHTA and CDR2 FQGNSA. CDR3 length: 14 amino acids. CDR3: CASSSRTSRETQYF. The CDR3 bases are TGTGCCAGCAGCTCCCGGACTAGCAGGGAGACCCAGTACTTC.

The chain recombines TRBV18 with TRBJ2-3, with D tentatively TRBD1 (6 bases). This CDR3 has 15 residues. The V end was cut by 2 bases, the J end by 9 bases, with 18 bases between. The germline CDR1 and CDR2 sequences are KGHSH and LQKENI. CDR3 amino acids: CASSPSTSGAGTQYF. Here the CDR3 DNA reads TGTGCCAGCTCACCAAGCACCTCAGGGGCAGGCACGCAGTATTTT.

This chain links TRBV9 with TRBJ2-1, with TRBD2 as a possible D gene (5 bases). CDR1 is SGDLS and CDR2 is YYNGEE in the germline V gene. The CDR3 is 12 residues long. With 0 bases removed from V and 9 bases from J, the gap between germline ends came to 7 bases. The CDR3 region has the DNA TGTGCCAGCAGCGTAGTAGAGGGTGAGCAGTTCTTC. As protein: CASSVVEGEQFF.

The rearrangement joins TRBV9 to TRBJ2-1, with D possibly TRBD2 on 7 matching bases. CDR1 SGDLS and CDR2 YYNGEE come from the germline V gene. This CDR3 has 11 amino acids. Trimming shortened V by 6 bases and J by 10 bases, and 11 bases separated the two germline ends. CDR3 bases: TGTGCCAGCAAGGGGGGGCGAGAGCAGTTCTTC. Its translation: CASKGGREQFF.

This chain's CDR3 is CASSSRLGGSYGYTF. The DNA of the CDR3 is TGCGCCAGCAGCTCCCGTCTGGGGGGCTCCTATGGCTACACCTTC. This rearrangement joins TRBV5-1 to TRBJ1-2, with D tentatively TRBD1 (6 bases). The CDR3 is 15 amino acids. Per germline, CDR1 SGHRS and CDR2 YFSETQ. Trimming removed 3 bases at V and 4 bases at J, with 16 bases between.

This clone was found once. This chain joins TRBV5-1 and TRBJ1-6; D unresolved. The V gene lost 0 bases and the J gene lost 10 bases, with 11 bases spanning the gap. Germline loops: CDR1 SGHRS, CDR2 YFSETQ. This CDR3 has 14 amino acids. The CDR3 loop reads CASSLEMVGSPLHF. CDR3 DNA: TGCGCCAGCAGCTTGGAGATGGTGGGCTCACCCCTCCACTTT.

This clone was seen a few times. The chain uses TRBV27 and TRBJ1-2, with 7 bases that match TRBD1. The CDR3 is made up of 14 amino acids. Per germline, CDR1 MNHEY and CDR2 SMNVEV (reference sequence). Trimming took 3 bases from V and 4 from J; bases not matched to a gene: 5. This chain's CDR3 is CASSFRQGGYGYTF. In nucleotides, the CDR3 is TGTGCCAGCAGTTTCCGACAGGGCGGCTATGGCTACACCTTC.

The chain has TRBV28 and TRBJ2-1; 11 bases map to TRBD2. This CDR3 is built from 15 residues. Trimming took 2 bases from V and 6 from J; bases not matched to a gene: 3. Germline V gives CDR1 MDHEN, CDR2 SYDVKM. In nucleotides, the CDR3 is TGTGCCAGCAGTTTAGTTAGCGGGGGGGCCAATGAGCAGTTCTTC. It specifies CASSLVSGGANEQFF.

The chain links TRBV7-3 to TRBJ2-1; D perhaps matches TRBD2 (5 bases). CDR1 is SGHTA, CDR2 FQGTGA, per germline. Between the trimmed V and J ends, which lost 5 bases and 9 bases, there was a span of 14 bases. The CDR3 spans 13 residues. The CDR3 region is CASSLNRGSEQFF. As DNA, the CDR3 is TGTGCCAGCAGCCTTAACCGGGGATCTGAGCAGTTCTTC.

V usage is TRBV5-1 and J usage is TRBJ1-5; tentative D call: TRBD1 (6 bases). V dropped 4 bases and J dropped 7 bases, with 15 bases sitting between them. This CDR3 has 14 residues. The germline CDR1 and CDR2 sequences are SGHRS and YFSETQ. The CDR3 protein is CASSHEGGGQPQHF. The CDR3 DNA is TGCGCCAGCAGCCACGAAGGGGGGGGCCAGCCCCAGCATTTT.

The chain couples TRBV9 to TRBJ2-3, with D perhaps matching TRBD1 or TRBD2 (7 bases each). The length of the CDR3 is 16 residues. The V end lost 4 bases, the J end lost 1 base, and 16 bases lay between the germline ends. CDR1 and CDR2 (germline): SGDLS, YYNGEE. CDR3 sequence reads: CASSMRGLAGTDTQYF. The CDR3 DNA follows: TGTGCCAGCAGCATGAGGGGGCTAGCGGGCACAGATACGCAGTATTTT.

The rearrangement uses TRBV29-1 and TRBJ2-7; possibly TRBD1 or TRBD2 for D (5 bases each). Germline loops: CDR1 SQVTM, CDR2 ANQGSEA. With 6 bases removed from V and 7 bases from J, the gap between germline ends came to 13 bases. The CDR3 runs to 11 residues. CDR3 in amino acids: CSVGDLGEQYF. Written as DNA, the CDR3 is TGCAGCGTGGGGGATTTGGGAGAGCAGTACTTC.

For the CDR3, the DNA is TGTGCCAGCAGCTTAGCGCTGATGGCGGAATCCTACAATGAGCAGTTCTTC. This encodes CASSLALMAESYNEQFF. The rearrangement links TRBV7-2 to TRBJ2-1; D unresolved. Germline V gene lookup returns CDR1 SGHTA and CDR2 FQGNSA. The CDR3 runs to 17 residues. Trimming removed 0 bases from V and 1 base from J, with 13 bases in between.

This clone was counted once. This chain joins TRBV28 and TRBJ2-1; the D gene is possibly TRBD2 (6 bases). Deletions cut 4 bases from V and 0 bases from J, with 13 bases between. Looked up from germline, CDR1 is MDHEN and CDR2 is SYDVKM. The CDR3 consists of 16 residues. CDR3 loop: CASSSPQAGSYNEQFF. The CDR3 region has the DNA TGTGCCAGCAGTTCCCCCCAAGCGGGCTCCTACAATGAGCAGTTCTTC.

The rearrangement uses TRBV7-6 and TRBJ1-6; D remains ambiguous. Germline assignment: CDR1 SGHVS and CDR2 FNYEAQ. The ends were cut back, 0 bases at V and 7 bases at J, with 7 bases in the middle. This CDR3 is built from 14 residues. The CDR3 region has the DNA TGTGCCAGCAGCTTAGCGGGTGAGAATTCACCCCTCCACTTT. This sequence encodes CASSLAGENSPLHF.

This clone was seen just once. CDR3 sequence: CASSLGVSLGNTIYF. The CDR3 bases are TGCGCCAGCAGCTTGGGGGTGTCTTTGGGAAACACCATATATTTT. The rearrangement uses TRBV5-1 and TRBJ1-3; D is unclear. Germline V gene data show CDR1 as SGHRS and CDR2 as YFSETQ. The CDR3 spans 15 residues. The germline V and J ends were trimmed by 0 bases and 4 bases, with 11 bases remaining between them.